These T cell receptor beta chains were read from a single sample in a study of blood T cells in healthy people across ages. MiXCR, run by TCRdb on the 5' RACE reads, gives a single entry per CDR3 protein. Of roughly 730,000 distinct CDR3 sequences listed, approximately 60% are singletons. The sample taken for sequencing was blood. The receptors shown here come from a man aged 40-50 years in good health. The CDR3 runs from the conserved cysteine through the conserved F or W. A D gene is named only where the DNA matches it firmly. A clone size is listed for some rows: how often the clone was seen (once, few, many), or a class if it is expanded.

clone_size j_call d_call v_call cdr3_nt cdr3_aa
- TRBJ2-1 - TRBV9 TGTGCCAGCAGCTCACCAGCTCGACACCTGGAGCAGTTCTTC CASSSPARHLEQFF
- TRBJ1-6 - TRBV3-1 TGTGCCAGCAGCCATAGTTCAGGGGTCGGGGGTTCACCCCTCCACTTT CASSHSSGVGGSPLHF
- TRBJ2-7 TRBD1 TRBV20-1 TGCAGTGCTATACAGGGGGCGAGCTCCTACGAGCAGTACTTC CSAIQGASSYEQYF
- TRBJ2-5 TRBD2 TRBV9 TGTGCCAGCAGCGTCCCCACTAGCGGGACAGGCCAAGAGACCCAGTACTTC CASSVPTSGTGQETQYF
- TRBJ1-2 - TRBV4-3 TGCGCCAGCAGCCTCGCTAGGGGACACAACTATGGCTACACCTTC CASSLARGHNYGYTF
- TRBJ2-4 - TRBV7-2 TGTGCCAGCAGCTTAGTGGGGCGATTAGCCAAAAACATTCAGTACTTC CASSLVGRLAKNIQYF
- TRBJ2-7 TRBD1 TRBV27 TGTGCCAGCAGTTACAGGGGGCTCGAGCAGTACTTC CASSYRGLEQYF
few TRBJ2-7 - TRBV25-1 TGTTCCCCCGGGCAGGCGTCCTACGAGCAGTACTTC CSPGQASYEQYF
- TRBJ2-3 - TRBV7-8 TGTGCCAGCAGACGGGATAACTCCTTCACAGATACGCAGTATTTT CASRRDNSFTDTQYF
- TRBJ2-1 - TRBV6-5 TGTGCCAGCAGAGTTGGACTCAATGAGCAGTTCTTC CASRVGLNEQFF
- TRBJ1-6 TRBD1 TRBV28 TGTGCCAGCAGGACGACAGGGGGACCCTATAATTCACCCCTCCACTTT CASRTTGGPYNSPLHF
- TRBJ1-3 - TRBV7-2 TGTGCCAGCAGCGATAGAGACAGGATAACTGGAAACACCATATATTTT CASSDRDRITGNTIYF
once TRBJ2-7 - TRBV7-2 TGTGCCAGCAGCTTGAGGGACCCCACCAGCGAGCAGTACTTC CASSLRDPTSEQYF
- TRBJ2-4 TRBD2 TRBV20-1 TGCAGTGCTGACGATTCTAGCGGGGGGGCCGCCAAAAACATTCAGTACTTC CSADDSSGGAAKNIQYF
once TRBJ1-6 - TRBV27 TGTGCCAGCAGTGTCCACAAGAATTCACCCCTCCACTTT CASSVHKNSPLHF
- TRBJ1-2 TRBD1 TRBV14 TGTGCCAGCAGCCAAGAGTCCGGGACAGTATATGGCTACACCTTC CASSQESGTVYGYTF
few TRBJ1-2 - TRBV14 TGTGCCAGCAGTCAAGATAGGACTACAGGCTACACCTTC CASSQDRTTGYTF
- TRBJ2-1 TRBD1 TRBV28 TGTGCCAGCAGTCTCCCGGGACAGGGGGCTGATGAGCAGTTCTTC CASSLPGQGADEQFF
- TRBJ2-3 - TRBV2 TGTGCCAGCAGTGAAGAAGGTTATGGGACAGATACGCAGTATTTT CASSEEGYGTDTQYF
- TRBJ2-5 - TRBV5-6 TGTGCCAGCAGCTTGGGGGGTACCCCGTACTTC CASSLGGTPYF
- TRBJ2-7 - TRBV27 TGTGCCAGCAGCACAAACCAGGACGGAACCTACGAGCAGTACTTC CASSTNQDGTYEQYF
few TRBJ2-5 TRBD2 TRBV20-1 TGCAGTGCTCGGGCGACTAGCGGGTTGGAAGAGACCCAGTACTTC CSARATSGLEETQYF
- TRBJ2-5 - TRBV5-1 TGCGCCAGCAGCTTGGATCCCGCTAGAAAGACCCAGTACTTC CASSLDPARKTQYF
few TRBJ2-1 - TRBV4-2 TGTGCCAGCAGCCAAGAGAAGGCTAGGCATGGCTCCTACAATGAGCAGTTCTTC CASSQEKARHGSYNEQFF
- TRBJ1-1 - TRBV4-1 TGCGCCAGCAGCCAAGATCTCGGAATTGAAGCTTTCTTT CASSQDLGIEAFF
once TRBJ2-5 - TRBV4-3 TGCGCCAGCAGCCAGGGGCGTTTTTCGGAGACCCAGTACTTC CASSQGRFSETQYF
- TRBJ2-2 TRBD1 TRBV28 TGTGCCAGCAGGGAGATGACAGGGTGGAACACCGGGGAGCTGTTTTTT CASREMTGWNTGELFF
- TRBJ2-4 - TRBV2 TGTGCCAGCAGTGAAGGAGCGGCCAAAAACATTCAGTACTTC CASSEGAAKNIQYF
- TRBJ2-1 - TRBV27 TGTGCCAGCGGACAAAAGCTCTACAATGAGCAGTTCTTC CASGQKLYNEQFF
- TRBJ2-1 - TRBV4-3 TGCGCCAGCAGCCAGGCCAGGGCCTACAATGAGCAGTTCTTC CASSQARAYNEQFF
- TRBJ2-7 TRBD2 TRBV4-3 TGCGCCAGCAGCCAGGAGACGGCGGGGGTCACCTACGAGCAGTACTTC CASSQETAGVTYEQYF